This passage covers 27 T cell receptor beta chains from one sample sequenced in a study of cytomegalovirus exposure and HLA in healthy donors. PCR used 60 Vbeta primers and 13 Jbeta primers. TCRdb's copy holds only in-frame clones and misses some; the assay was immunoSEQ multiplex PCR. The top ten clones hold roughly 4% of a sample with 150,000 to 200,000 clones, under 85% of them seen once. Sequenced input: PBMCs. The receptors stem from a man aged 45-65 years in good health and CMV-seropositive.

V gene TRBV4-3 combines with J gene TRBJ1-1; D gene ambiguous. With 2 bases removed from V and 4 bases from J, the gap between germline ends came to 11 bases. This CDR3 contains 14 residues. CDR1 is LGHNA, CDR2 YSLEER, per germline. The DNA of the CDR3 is TGCGCCAGCAGCCAACCGGAGGGTCTCACTGAAGCTTTCTTT. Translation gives CASSQPEGLTEAFF.

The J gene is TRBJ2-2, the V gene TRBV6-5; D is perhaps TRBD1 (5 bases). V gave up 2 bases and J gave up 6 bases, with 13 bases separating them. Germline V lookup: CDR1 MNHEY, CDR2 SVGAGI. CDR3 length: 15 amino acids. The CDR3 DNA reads TGTGCCAGCAGTTACCAGGTGGAAGGGGCCGGGGAGCTGTTTTTT. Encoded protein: CASSYQVEGAGELFF.

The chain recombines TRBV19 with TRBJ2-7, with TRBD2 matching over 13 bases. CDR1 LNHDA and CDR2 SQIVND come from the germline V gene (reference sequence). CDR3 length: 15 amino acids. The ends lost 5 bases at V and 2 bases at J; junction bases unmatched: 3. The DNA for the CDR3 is TGTGCCAGTAGTCCCGGGACTAGCGGGGCCTACGAGCAGTACTTC. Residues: CASSPGTSGAYEQYF.

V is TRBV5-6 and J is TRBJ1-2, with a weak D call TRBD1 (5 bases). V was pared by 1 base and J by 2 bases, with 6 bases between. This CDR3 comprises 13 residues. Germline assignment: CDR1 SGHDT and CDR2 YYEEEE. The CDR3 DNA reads TGTGCCAGCAGCTTGTCAGGGAACTATGGCTACACCTTC. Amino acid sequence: CASSLSGNYGYTF.

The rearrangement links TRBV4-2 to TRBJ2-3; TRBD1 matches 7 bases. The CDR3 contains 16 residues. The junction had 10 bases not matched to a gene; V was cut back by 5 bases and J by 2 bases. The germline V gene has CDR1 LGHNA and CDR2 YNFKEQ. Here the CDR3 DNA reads TGTGCCAGCAGCGAACCACAGGGGCGCGACACAGATACGCAGTATTTT. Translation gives CASSEPQGRDTDTQYF.

The CDR3 loop is CASSFMGSGVGSGNTIYF. DNA of the CDR3: TGTGCCAGCAGCTTTATGGGGTCAGGGGTAGGATCTGGAAACACCATATATTTT. The rearrangement uses TRBV7-2 and TRBJ1-3, with D possibly TRBD1 on 6 matching bases. V lost 3 bases to trimming and J lost 1 base, with 19 bases between them. The CDR3 runs 18 residues. CDR1 and CDR2 (germline): SGHTA, FQGNSA.

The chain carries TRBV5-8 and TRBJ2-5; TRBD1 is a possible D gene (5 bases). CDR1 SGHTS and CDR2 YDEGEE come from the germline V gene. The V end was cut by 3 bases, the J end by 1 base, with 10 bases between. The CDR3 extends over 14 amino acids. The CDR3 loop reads CASSSRQSQETQYF. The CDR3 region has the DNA TGTGCCAGCAGCTCTCGACAGTCCCAAGAGACCCAGTACTTC.

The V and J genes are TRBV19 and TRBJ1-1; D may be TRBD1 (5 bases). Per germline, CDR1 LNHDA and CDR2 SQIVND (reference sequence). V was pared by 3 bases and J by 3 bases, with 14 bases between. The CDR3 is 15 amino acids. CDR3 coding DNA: TGTGCCAGTAGTATCCTCCAGGGTGGTGACACTGAAGCTTTCTTT. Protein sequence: CASSILQGGDTEAFF. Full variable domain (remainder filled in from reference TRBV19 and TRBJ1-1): DGGITQSPKYLFRKEGQNVTLSCEQNLNHDAMYWYRQDPGQGLRLIYYSQIVNDFQKGDIAEGYSVSREKKESFPLTVTSAQKNPTAFYLCASSILQGGDTEAFFGQGTRLTVV.

The DNA of the CDR3 is TGTGCCAGCAGGGAGACAGGGGAAAATGAGCAGTTCTTC. It yields the protein CASRETGENEQFF. The chain employs TRBV6-5 and TRBJ2-1, with TRBD1 identical over 8 bases. CDR3 length: 13 amino acids. Germline V gives CDR1 MNHEY, CDR2 SVGAGI. Trimming at V came to 6 bases and at J to 7 bases, leaving 5 bases not matched to a gene.

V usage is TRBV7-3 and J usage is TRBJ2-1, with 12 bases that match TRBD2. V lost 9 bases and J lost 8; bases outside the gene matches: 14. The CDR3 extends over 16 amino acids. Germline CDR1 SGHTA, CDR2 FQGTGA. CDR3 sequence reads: CASRLAGVLRIYEQFF. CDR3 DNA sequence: TGTGCCAGTAGACTAGCGGGAGTGTTAAGAATCTATGAGCAGTTCTTC.

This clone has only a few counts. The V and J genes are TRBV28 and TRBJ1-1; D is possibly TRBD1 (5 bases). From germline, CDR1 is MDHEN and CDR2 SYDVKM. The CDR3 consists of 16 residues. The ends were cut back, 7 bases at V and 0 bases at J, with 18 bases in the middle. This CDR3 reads CASTTFFGGLNTEAFF. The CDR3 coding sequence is TGTGCCAGCACCACATTTTTCGGGGGGTTGAACACTGAAGCTTTCTTT.

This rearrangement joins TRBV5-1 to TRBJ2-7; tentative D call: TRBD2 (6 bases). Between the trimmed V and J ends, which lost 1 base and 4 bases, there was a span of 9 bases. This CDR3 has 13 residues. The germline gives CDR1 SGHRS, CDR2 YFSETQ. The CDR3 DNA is TGCGCCAGCAGCTTGTCCAGCGGGTACGAGCAGTACTTC. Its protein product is CASSLSSGYEQYF. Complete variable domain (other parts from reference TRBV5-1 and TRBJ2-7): KAGVTQTPRYLIKTRGQQVTLSCSPISGHRSVSWYQQTPGQGLQFLFEYFSETQRNKGNFPGRFSGRQFSNSRSEMNVSTLELGDSALYLCASSLSSGYEQYFGPGTRLTVT.

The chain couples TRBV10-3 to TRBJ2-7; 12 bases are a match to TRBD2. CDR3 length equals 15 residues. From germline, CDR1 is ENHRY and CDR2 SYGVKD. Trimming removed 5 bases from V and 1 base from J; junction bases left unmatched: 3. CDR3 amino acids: CAISLTSGGSYEQYF. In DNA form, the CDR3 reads TGTGCCATCAGTCTGACTAGCGGGGGATCCTACGAGCAGTACTTC.

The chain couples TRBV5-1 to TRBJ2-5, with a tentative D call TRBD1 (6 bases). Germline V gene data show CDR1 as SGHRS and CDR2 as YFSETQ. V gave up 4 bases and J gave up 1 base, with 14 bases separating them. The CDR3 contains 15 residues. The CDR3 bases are TGCGCCAGCAGCCCCGGGACAAAATCCCAAGAGACCCAGTACTTC. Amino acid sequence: CASSPGTKSQETQYF.

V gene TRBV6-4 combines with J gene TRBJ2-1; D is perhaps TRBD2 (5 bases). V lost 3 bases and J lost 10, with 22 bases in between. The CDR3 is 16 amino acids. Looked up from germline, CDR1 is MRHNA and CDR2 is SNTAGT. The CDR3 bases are TGTGCCAGCAGTGAGATGATGAATAGCGCGAGCCTGGAGCAGTTCTTC. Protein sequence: CASSEMMNSASLEQFF.

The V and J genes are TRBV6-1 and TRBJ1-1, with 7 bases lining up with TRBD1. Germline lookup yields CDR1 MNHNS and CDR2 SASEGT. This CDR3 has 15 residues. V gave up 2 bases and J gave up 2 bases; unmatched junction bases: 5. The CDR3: CASSEHYRGNTEAFF. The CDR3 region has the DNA TGTGCCAGCAGTGAACATTACAGGGGAAACACTGAAGCTTTCTTT.

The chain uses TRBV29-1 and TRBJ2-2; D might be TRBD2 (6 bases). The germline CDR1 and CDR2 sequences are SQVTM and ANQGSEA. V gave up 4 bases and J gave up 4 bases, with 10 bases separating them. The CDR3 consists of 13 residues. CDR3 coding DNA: TGCAGCGTTGTCGTGGGGGGCACCGGGGAGCTGTTTTTT. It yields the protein CSVVVGGTGELFF.

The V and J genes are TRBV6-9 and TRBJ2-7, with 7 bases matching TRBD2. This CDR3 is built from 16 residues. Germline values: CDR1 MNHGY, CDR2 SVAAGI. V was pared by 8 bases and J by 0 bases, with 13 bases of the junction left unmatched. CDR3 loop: CASPPGAGVLSYEQYF. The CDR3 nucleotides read TGTGCCAGCCCCCCTGGGGCGGGGGTACTCTCCTACGAGCAGTACTTC.

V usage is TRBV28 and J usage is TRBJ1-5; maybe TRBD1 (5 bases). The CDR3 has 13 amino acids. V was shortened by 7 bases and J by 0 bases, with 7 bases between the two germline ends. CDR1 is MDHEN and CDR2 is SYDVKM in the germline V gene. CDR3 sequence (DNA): TGTGCCAGCAAAGACAGTAGCAATCAGCCCCAGCATTTT. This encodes CASKDSSNQPQHF.

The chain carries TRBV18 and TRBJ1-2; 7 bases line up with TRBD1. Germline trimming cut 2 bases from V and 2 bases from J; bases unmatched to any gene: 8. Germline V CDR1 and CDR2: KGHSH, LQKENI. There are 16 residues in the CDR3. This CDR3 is CASSPVEGQRNYGYTF. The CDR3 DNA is TGTGCCAGCTCACCAGTCGAGGGACAGAGGAACTATGGCTACACCTTC.

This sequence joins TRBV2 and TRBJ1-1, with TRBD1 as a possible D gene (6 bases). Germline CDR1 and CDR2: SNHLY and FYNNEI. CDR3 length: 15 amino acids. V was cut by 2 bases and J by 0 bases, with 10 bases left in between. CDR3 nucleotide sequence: TGTGCCAGCAGTGAACCTAGACAGGTGAACACTGAAGCTTTCTTT. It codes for CASSEPRQVNTEAFF.

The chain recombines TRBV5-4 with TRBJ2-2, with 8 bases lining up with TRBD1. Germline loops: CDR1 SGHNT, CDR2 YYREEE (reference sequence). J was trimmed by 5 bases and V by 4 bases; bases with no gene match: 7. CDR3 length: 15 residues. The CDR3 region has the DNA TGTGCCAGCAGCCCCAGGACAGGGACGACCGGGGAGCTGTTTTTT. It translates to CASSPRTGTTGELFF.

CDR3 sequence reads: CASSQHTRDRGIRGYTF. The CDR3 DNA reads as TGCGCCAGCAGCCAACACACCCGGGACAGGGGAATTCGAGGCTACACCTTC. This chain uses TRBV4-1 with TRBJ1-2; 10 nucleotides match TRBD1. Per germline, CDR1 MGHRA and CDR2 YSYEKL. V lost 2 bases to trimming and J lost 8 bases; unmatched junction nucleotides: 14. The CDR3 loop spans 17 amino acids.

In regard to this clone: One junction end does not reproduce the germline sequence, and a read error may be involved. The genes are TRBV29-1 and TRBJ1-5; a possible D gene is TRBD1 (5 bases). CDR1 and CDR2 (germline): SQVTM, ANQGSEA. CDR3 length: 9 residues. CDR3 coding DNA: TGCAGCGTCAGACAGCCGGGGGGTTTT. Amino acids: CSVRQPGGF.

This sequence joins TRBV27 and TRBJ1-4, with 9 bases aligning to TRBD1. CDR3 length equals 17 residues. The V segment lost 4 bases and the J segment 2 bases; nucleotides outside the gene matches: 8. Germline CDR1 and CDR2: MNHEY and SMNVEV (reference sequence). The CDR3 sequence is CASSSLNTGGTNEKLFF. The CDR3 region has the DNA TGTGCCAGCAGTTCTCTTAACACAGGGGGCACTAATGAAAAACTGTTTTTT. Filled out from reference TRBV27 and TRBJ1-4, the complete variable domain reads EAQVTQNPRYLITVTGKKLTVTCSQNMNHEYMSWYRQDPGLGLRQIYYSMNVEVTDKGDVPEGYKVSRKEKRNFPLILESPSPNQTSLYFCASSSLNTGGTNEKLFFGSGTQLSVL.

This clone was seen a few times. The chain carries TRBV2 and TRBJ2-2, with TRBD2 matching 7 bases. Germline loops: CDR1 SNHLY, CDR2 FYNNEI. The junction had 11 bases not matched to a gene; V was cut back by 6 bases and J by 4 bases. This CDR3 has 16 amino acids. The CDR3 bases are TGTGCCAGCAGGAGAGGGGCAGGGAGGGGCACCGGGGAGCTGTTTTTT. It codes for CASRRGAGRGTGELFF. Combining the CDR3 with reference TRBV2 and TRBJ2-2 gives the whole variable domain EPEVTQTPSHQVTQMGQEVILRCVPISNHLYFYWYRQILGQKVEFLVSFYNNEISEKSEIFDDQFSVERPDGSNFTLKIRSTKLEDSAMYFCASRRGAGRGTGELFFGEGSRLTVL.

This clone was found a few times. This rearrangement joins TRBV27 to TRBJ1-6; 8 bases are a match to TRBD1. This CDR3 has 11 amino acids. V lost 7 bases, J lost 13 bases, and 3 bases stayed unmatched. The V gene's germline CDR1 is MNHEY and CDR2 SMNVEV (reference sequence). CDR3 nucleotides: TGTGCCAGCACCAACAGGGGGCCCCTCCACTTT. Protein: CASTNRGPLHF.